The 25 T cell receptor beta chains listed next were all sequenced from one sample in a study of cytomegalovirus exposure and HLA in healthy donors. This table comes from immunoSEQ multiplex PCR, and its TCRdb copy is limited to in-frame clones, with some not included. The sample includes about 78,000 clones, almost 97% of them seen just once. Specimen: PBMCs. The receptor set was obtained from a man aged 18-30 years in good health and CMV-seropositive.

This chain connects TRBV9 to TRBJ2-3, with 7 bases that match TRBD2. Trimming at V came to 0 bases and at J to 0 bases, leaving 4 bases not matched to a gene. The CDR3 spans 16 residues. Germline V gives CDR1 SGDLS, CDR2 YYNGEE. The CDR3 DNA follows: TGTGCCAGCAGCGTAGGTAGCGGGTTAAGCACAGATACGCAGTATTTT. Translated: CASSVGSGLSTDTQYF.

This sequence joins TRBV5-4 and TRBJ2-3; 7 bases line up with TRBD1. From germline, CDR1 is SGHNT and CDR2 YYREEE (reference sequence). The CDR3 is made up of 13 amino acids. Trimming took 6 bases from V and 3 from J; bases not matched to a gene: 4. The CDR3 region has the DNA TGTGCCAGCACCACAGGGGATACAGATACGCAGTATTTT. It codes for CASTTGDTDTQYF.

The CDR3 here is CASSLGLAGGETQYF. The DNA of the CDR3 is TGTGCCAGTAGTCTAGGACTAGCGGGAGGGGAGACCCAGTACTTC. The V and J genes are TRBV19 and TRBJ2-5, with 15 bases matching TRBD2. Per germline, CDR1 LNHDA and CDR2 SQIVND (reference sequence). The CDR3 extends over 15 amino acids. V was clipped by 5 bases and J by 5 bases; unmatched bases: 3.

The J gene is TRBJ1-4, the V gene TRBV7-9, with D possibly being TRBD1 (5 bases). CDR3 length: 13 amino acids. Trimming took 4 bases from V and 8 from J, leaving 11 bases between them. Germline CDR1 SEHNR, CDR2 FQNEAQ (reference sequence). Here the CDR3 reads CASSSISGEKLFF. The CDR3 DNA reads as TGTGCCAGCAGCTCCATCTCAGGGGAAAAACTGTTTTTT. Full variable domain (missing parts from reference TRBV7-9 and TRBJ1-4): DTGVSQNPRHKITKRGQNVTFRCDPISEHNRLYWYRQTLGQGPEFLTYFQNEAQLEKSRLLSDRFSAERPKGSFSTLEIQRTEQGDSAMYLCASSSISGEKLFFGSGTQLSVL.

This sequence joins TRBV7-8 and TRBJ2-2; a weak D match, TRBD2 (6 bases). V gave up 8 bases and J gave up 0 bases, with 10 bases separating them. Germline CDR1 SGHVS, CDR2 FQNEAQ. CDR3 size: 14 residues. As DNA, the CDR3 is TGTGCCAGCCGGGGGATAACGAACACCGGGGAGCTGTTTTTT. This encodes CASRGITNTGELFF.

V is TRBV6-5 and J is TRBJ2-7; TRBD1 matches 7 bases. The CDR3 covers 15 residues. V was clipped by 0 bases and J by 5 bases; unmatched bases: 7. CDR1 and CDR2 (germline): MNHEY, SVGAGI. This CDR3 reads CASSYSSTGFNEQYF. In DNA form, the CDR3 reads TGTGCCAGCAGTTACTCCTCGACAGGGTTTAACGAGCAGTACTTC.

The chain has TRBV29-1 and TRBJ1-1; TRBD1 might be the D (6 bases). V gave up 7 bases and J gave up 6 bases, with 12 bases separating them. The CDR3 contains 11 residues. Germline values: CDR1 SQVTM, CDR2 ANQGSEA. The CDR3 reads CSANRDAEAFF. The CDR3 coding sequence is TGCAGCGCCAACAGGGACGCTGAAGCTTTCTTT.

The chain couples TRBV5-1 to TRBJ2-5; TRBD1 matches 12 bases. The CDR3 runs 15 residues. V gave up 3 bases and J gave up 4 bases; unmatched junction bases: 4. Germline V lookup: CDR1 SGHRS, CDR2 YFSETQ. CDR3 in amino acids: CASSSGTGGSETQYF. CDR3 DNA sequence: TGCGCCAGCAGCTCCGGGACAGGGGGCTCAGAGACCCAGTACTTC.

V usage is TRBV29-1 and J usage is TRBJ2-7, with D possibly being TRBD1 (6 bases). This CDR3 is 14 amino acids long. The germline V gene encodes CDR1 SQVTM and CDR2 ANQGSEA. Trimming cost V 4 bases and J 0 bases, with 13 bases left between them. CDR3 DNA sequence: TGCAGCGTTGCCCGCCGGGACAACTCCTACGAGCAGTACTTC. As protein: CSVARRDNSYEQYF.

This chain uses TRBV7-9 with TRBJ2-6, with 7 bases matching TRBD2. CDR1 is SEHNR and CDR2 is FQNEAQ in the germline V gene (reference sequence). The V and J ends lost 5 bases and 0 bases, in that order; junction bases with no gene match: 10. The CDR3 has 18 residues. In DNA form, the CDR3 reads TGTGCCAGCAGCCCGTTAGGGTGGGGGGGCTCTGGGGCCAACGTCCTGACTTTC. Its translation: CASSPLGWGGSGANVLTF.

This sequence joins TRBV28 and TRBJ1-3; unclear D gene. This CDR3 has 15 residues. V was shortened by 2 bases and J by 4 bases, with 12 bases between the two germline ends. Germline-derived CDR1 and CDR2 are MDHEN and SYDVKM. As DNA, the CDR3 is TGTGCCAGCAGTTTAACACTTGCGGTCGGAAACACCATATATTTT. It yields the protein CASSLTLAVGNTIYF.

This chain links TRBV6-1 with TRBJ2-7; a possible D gene is TRBD2 (5 bases). The CDR3 sequence is 14 residues long. V lost 8 bases, J lost 1 base, and 15 bases lay in between. Germline loops: CDR1 MNHNS, CDR2 SASEGT. CDR3 residues: CASVTRERSYEQYF. In DNA, the CDR3 is TGTGCCAGCGTTACTAGGGAGAGGTCCTACGAGCAGTACTTC.

The rearrangement joins TRBV2 to TRBJ2-5; tentative D call: TRBD2 (5 bases). V lost 6 bases, J lost 2 bases, and 7 bases lay in between. This CDR3 has 12 amino acids. CDR1 is SNHLY and CDR2 is FYNNEI in the germline V gene. CDR3 amino acids: CASRRLQETQYF. CDR3 nucleotide sequence: TGTGCCAGCAGGCGACTACAAGAGACCCAGTACTTC.

This clone came up once. The J gene is TRBJ2-7, the V gene TRBV5-1; D ambiguous. Germline V gives CDR1 SGHRS, CDR2 YFSETQ. The CDR3 is 11 amino acids. Trimming took off 2 bases at V and 6 bases at J, with 6 bases between the two ends. The CDR3 nucleotides read TGCGCCAGCAGCTTCCGAGGCGAGCAGTACTTC. This sequence encodes CASSFRGEQYF.

The chain is built from TRBV16 and TRBJ2-5; D perhaps matches TRBD2 (5 bases). V lost 1 base and J 5 bases, leaving 11 bases between the germline ends. Looked up from germline, CDR1 is KGHSY and CDR2 is FQNENV. The CDR3 is made up of 14 amino acids. The CDR3 here is CASSQYYTGETQYF. CDR3 coding DNA: TGTGCCAGCAGCCAATACTATACGGGGGAGACCCAGTACTTC. Combining the CDR3 with reference TRBV16 and TRBJ2-5 gives the whole variable domain GEEVAQTPKHLVRGEGQKAKLYCAPIKGHSYVFWYQQVLKNEFKFLISFQNENVFDETGMPKERFSAKCLPNSPCSLEIQATKLEDSAVYFCASSQYYTGETQYFGPGTRLLVL.

The J gene is TRBJ2-1, the V gene TRBV28, with D tentatively TRBD1 (6 bases). The V end was cut by 5 bases, the J end by 8 bases, with 13 bases between. Germline-derived CDR1 and CDR2 are MDHEN and SYDVKM. This CDR3 has 13 amino acids. The CDR3 sequence: CASSITGIDEQFF. CDR3 DNA sequence: TGTGCCAGCAGTATTACAGGGATCGATGAGCAGTTCTTC.

CDR3: CASAATGLGEQYF. For the CDR3, the DNA is TGTGCCAGCGCGGCAACAGGGTTAGGCGAGCAGTACTTC. The chain has TRBV7-9 and TRBJ2-7, with TRBD1 as a possible D gene (6 bases). The CDR3 has 13 amino acids. V lost 8 bases to trimming and J lost 6 bases, with 17 bases between them. CDR1 SEHNR and CDR2 FQNEAQ come from the germline V gene (reference sequence).

With respect to this clone: Other DNA sequences in this specimen translate into the identical CDR3. This chain joins TRBV27 and TRBJ1-1; D remains unclear. The CDR3 is made up of 13 amino acids. The V gene's germline CDR1 is MNHEY and CDR2 SMNVEV (reference sequence). V was clipped by 2 bases and J by 1 base, with 5 bases between them. Written as DNA, the CDR3 is TGTGCCAGCAGTTTAGGTAGGAACACTGAAGCTTTCTTT. Translated, it gives CASSLGRNTEAFF.

The chain couples TRBV2 to TRBJ1-3, with a tentative D call TRBD1 (5 bases). Germline V gene lookup returns CDR1 SNHLY and CDR2 FYNNEI. The CDR3 is made up of 16 amino acids. The V gene lost 3 bases and the J gene lost 4 bases, with 16 bases spanning the gap. Written as DNA, the CDR3 is TGTGCCAGCAGTGATCCGGGTGAAGGGGTCGGAAACACCATATATTTT. The encoded protein is CASSDPGEGVGNTIYF.

V usage is TRBV9 and J usage is TRBJ2-1, with 9 nucleotides matching TRBD1. Trimming at V came to 5 bases and at J to 7 bases, leaving 7 bases not matched to a gene. Germline-derived CDR1 and CDR2 are SGDLS and YYNGEE. This CDR3 is built from 14 residues. CDR3 nucleotides: TGTGCCAGCAGTTCCGGGACAGGGCAGAATGAGCAGTTCTTC. It encodes CASSSGTGQNEQFF.

This clone appeared a single time. The V gene is TRBV2, the J gene TRBJ2-1; 7 positions match TRBD1. CDR3 length: 13 amino acids. Germline CDR1 and CDR2: SNHLY and FYNNEI. The trim removed 9 bases at V and 2 bases at J, leaving 4 bases unmatched. The CDR3 DNA reads TGTGCCAGTGACAGGGCGCCCTACAATGAGCAGTTCTTC. Residues: CASDRAPYNEQFF.

This chain links TRBV4-1 with TRBJ2-3; TRBD2 is a possible D gene (5 bases). This CDR3 spans 15 amino acids. Trimming cost V 2 bases and J 4 bases, with 13 bases left between them. Germline V gene data show CDR1 as MGHRA and CDR2 as YSYEKL. The chain's CDR3 is CASSQPSSDADTQYF. CDR3 coding DNA: TGCGCCAGCAGCCAACCTAGCTCGGATGCAGATACGCAGTATTTT.

The J gene is TRBJ2-2, the V gene TRBV6-5; 7 bases fit TRBD1. CDR1 and CDR2 (germline): MNHEY, SVGAGI. Losses at the gene ends were 4 bases for V and 6 bases for J; bases not matched to a gene: 5. The CDR3 is 14 amino acids. The CDR3: CASSSQQGSGELFF. The CDR3 nucleotides read TGTGCCAGCAGTTCCCAACAGGGGTCCGGGGAGCTGTTTTTT.

The V and J genes are TRBV5-4 and TRBJ2-7; possible D gene TRBD2, 5 bases. The germline gives CDR1 SGHNT, CDR2 YYREEE (reference sequence). Trimming removed 4 bases at V and 2 bases at J, with 16 bases between. CDR3 length: 15 residues. CDR3 nucleotide sequence: TGTGCCAGCAGCCCTGGTGGTAGCGTTGCCTACGAGCAGTACTTC. Encoded protein: CASSPGGSVAYEQYF.

This rearrangement joins TRBV27 to TRBJ2-5, with D perhaps matching TRBD2 (6 bases). The CDR3 extends over 13 amino acids. V shed 5 bases and J shed 3 bases, with 10 bases lying between them. Germline loops: CDR1 MNHEY, CDR2 SMNVEV (reference sequence). Here the CDR3 reads CASSGDLEETQYF. The CDR3 DNA reads as TGTGCCAGCAGTGGGGACTTAGAAGAGACCCAGTACTTC.